This entry describes one T cell receptor beta chain. Its antigen is unknown. No base qualities exist here, and no much larger clone lies one base off it. The sample comes from a study of blood T cell repertoires in COVID-19 (dated by TCRdb to 2020 to 2021). Regarding the complete study: The collaborator samples originated in the United States, Italy and Spain and spanned the acute and convalescent phases of COVID-19. The prospective study material was composed of cDNA or gDNA derived from T cells, B-cell-depleted T cells, or PBMCs. The dataset comprised deeply sampled blood TCRbeta repertoires from subjects exposed to, actively infected with, or recovered from COVID-19. The repertoires were released in a freely available public database meant as a resource for research on the immune response to SARS-CoV-2. Samples came from the ongoing ImmuneRACE study (first 160 participants) plus 1,254 subjects from 6 global collaborators. Nearly every sample came with metadata listing a de-identified subject ID, COVID-19 status, age in years and sex. Where HLA class I and class II types were available, the types were taken from metadata supplied by the sample provider, not from assay-based typing.

The investigation overall reported the following: The quantity of clinical and demographic metadata differed by source and by participant and was supplied without curation.

TCRbeta CDR3 regions were amplified from genomic DNA by means of the immunoSEQ Assay, a bias-controlled multiplex PCR. Per the source publication's procedure: Nucleated cell counts per sample were estimated from amplification of reference gene primers within the assay. Sequence reads were collapsed and filtered to measure the absolute abundance of every unique TCRbeta CDR3 rearrangement. For each sample, productive Simpson clonality was calculated as the square root of Simpson's diversity index over productive rearrangements. TCRdb provides this immuneACCESS table in a form limited to in-frame rearrangements. Some clones are lacking; in checked studies, under half of them reflect an unresolved V gene, and why the rest are absent is not known. The D gene and trimming were derived from the DNA, and the V and J assignments and clone size from that table. For this sample the table gives around 37,000 clones, of which roughly 80% were detected only once. Together, the top ten hold 1.5% to 2% of the sample.

One collaborating source in Seattle enrolled patients while the patients were actively infected and followed the patients over time throughout the course of disease. Each collaborating institution followed its own protocols to collect whole blood in K2EDTA tubes. For TCRbeta analysis, collaborators shipped samples as frozen whole blood, isolated PBMCs, or DNA extracted from either of those sample types. The CDR3, cysteine through phenylalanine, is 16 amino acids long. Of the read, only the CDR3 DNA is kept; its 48 bases are in frame from base 1. Relative to germline, V is missing 3 bases and J is missing 5 bases, with 10 bases of the junction outside any gene match. The germline V gene (reference sequence) specifies LNHDA as CDR1 and SQIVND as CDR2.

The clonotype was recovered from a man aged 60 to 69 with COVID-19, enrolled during active disease. The rearrangement joined TRBV19 to TRBJ1-1, with 9 bases in between that match TRBD1. The sequenced material came from peripheral blood. The CDR3 is CASSIGTGFLVTEAFF. DNA sequence: TGTGCCAGTAGTATCGGGACAGGGTTTTTGGTTACTGAAGCTTTCTTT.